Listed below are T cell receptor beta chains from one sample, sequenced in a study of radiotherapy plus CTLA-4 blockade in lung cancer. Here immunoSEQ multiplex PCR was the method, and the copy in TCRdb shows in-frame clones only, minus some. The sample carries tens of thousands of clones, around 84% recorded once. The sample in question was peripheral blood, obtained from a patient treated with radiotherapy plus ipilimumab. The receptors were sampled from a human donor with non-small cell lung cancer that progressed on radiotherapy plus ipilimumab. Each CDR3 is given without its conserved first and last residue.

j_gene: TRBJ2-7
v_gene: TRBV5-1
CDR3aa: ASSPTGVSWATYEQY

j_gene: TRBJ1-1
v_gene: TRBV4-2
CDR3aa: ASSYRTGETLRGAF

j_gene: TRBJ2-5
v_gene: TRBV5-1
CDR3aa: ASSTGLAGGGETQY

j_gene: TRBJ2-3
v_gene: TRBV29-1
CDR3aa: SVGTSTDTQY

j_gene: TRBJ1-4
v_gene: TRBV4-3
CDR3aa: ASSQSQGRSEKLF

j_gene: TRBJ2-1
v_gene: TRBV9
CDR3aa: ASSKGLAGADEQF

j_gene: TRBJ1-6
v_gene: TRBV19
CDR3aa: ASSTAGVSPLH

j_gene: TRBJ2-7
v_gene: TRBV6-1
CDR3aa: ASSGPGQASYEQY

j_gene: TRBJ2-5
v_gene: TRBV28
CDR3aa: ASSFGRGRGETQY

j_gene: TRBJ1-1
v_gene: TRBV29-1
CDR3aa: SVDGRGAIGGEAF

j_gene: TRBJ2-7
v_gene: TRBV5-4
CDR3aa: ASAPSGGAFVQY

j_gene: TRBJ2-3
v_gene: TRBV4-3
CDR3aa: ASSQGPGQLTDTQY

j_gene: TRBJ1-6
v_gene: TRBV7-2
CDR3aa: ASSLAYRGADSPLH